This T cell receptor (beta chain) comes out of a study of shared clonotypes between healthy human individuals (dated by TCRdb to 2018 to 2020). Background on the whole study: The cohort comprised a couple of women and a few men aged 18 to 49 years. For each donor, CD4 naive and CD4 memory were each run on three plates, CD8 naive on two plates, and CD8 memory on one plate. To estimate repertoire size and how much clonotype sharing occurs between individuals, the study deeply sequenced the blood TCR repertoires of five or six healthy adults. Different laboratories and diverse techniques were used to prepare libraries and sequence TCR repertoires, to increase sequencing depth and limit assay-specific biases. Per donor, leukapheresis produced somewhere between about 0.85 and 10 billion PBMCs. General conclusions and limits of the study: Larger estimated clonotype richness was generally found for naive subsets than for memory subsets. Pairwise subsampling indicated that sequencing depth was expected to affect the degree of clonotype sharing among donors. Because the study included a small number of donors, the genetic and exposure-history diversity represented was limited. Incomplete sequencing was indicated by rarefaction of sorted-subset datasets, despite the large sequencing depth. Compared with non-shared clonotypes, clonotypes shared by all four sorted-subset donors had higher generation probabilities. Sampling was restricted to blood, and TCR repertoires in tissue are likely to differ from TCR repertoires in blood. Roughly 5% of naive CD4, 3.5% of naive CD8, roughly 2.4% of memory CD4, and approximately 0.39% of memory CD8 clonotypes were shared across several donors.

The donors were healthy, HIV-negative adults who had no recently reported acute infections or vaccinations. All donors were Caucasian adults living in Nashville, Tennessee, USA. Magnetic negative selection was used to enrich CD4+ T cells, after which naive cells were positively selected on CD45RA and the negative fraction became the memory subset. Blood was collected by leukapheresis, and PBMCs were isolated by Ficoll-Histopaque density gradient centrifugation and then cryopreserved in liquid nitrogen vapor phase. Purity and quantity of every magnetically sorted T cell population were checked by analytical flow cytometry. Genomic DNA was isolated from each sorted fraction and quantified by UV absorbance on a Nanodrop 2000c. TCR CDR3 regions were amplified from genomic DNA by multiplex PCR using the deep immunoSEQ assay. For each cell subset, the extracted genomic DNA was distributed evenly across all wells of several immunoSEQ 96-well plates, and each plate served as one replicate. Each replicate PCR for sorted subsets received about 0.2 ug genomic DNA, equal to roughly 29,000 T cell genomes. Purified libraries were quantified with a Qubit 3.0 fluorometer, sized on a Bioanalyzer 2100, and re-quantified with the KAPA Library Quantification kit. A separate single-read 150-cycle Illumina NextSeq 550 flow cell was used to sequence each immunoSEQ 96-well plate. The original methods were these. Because the immunoSEQ output held only junctional sequences and lacked quality scores, the filtering could not match the filtering applied to full-length reads. To assign V/J genes and CDR3, sequences were annotated against IMGT germline references using PyIR, a Python wrapper for IgBLAST v1.9. Reads were filtered out if the reads had weak V/J assignments (E-value above 1e-6), no CDR3, stop codons, out-of-frame junctions, or ambiguous translated residues. A V3J clonotype was defined by an identical inferred V gene, J gene, and CDR3 amino acid sequence. Percentage overlap between repertoires was computed as shared unique clonotypes divided by the size of the smaller repertoire. Three approaches were used to assess repertoire richness: RTK rarefaction, the Chao1 estimator, and Recon v2.1 estimates of unobserved clonotypes. Generation probabilities for all TCRbeta clonotypes obtained by the gDNA method from a handful of donors were computed using OLGA. TCRdb retrieved this table from immuneACCESS and kept in-frame rearrangements only. Not all clones are present; in checked studies, unresolved V genes account for under half, and no reason is known for the remainder. For V, J and clone size, that table is used; D and trimming come from the DNA. This sample comprises about 600,000 clones, about 96% of them detected only once. About 0.057% of the sample rests with the top ten.

Turning to this clone: The specificity of this receptor is unknown. No qualities accompany the bases; no much larger clone lies one base away.

Sequencing was performed on naive CD4+ T cells sorted from blood. The sample's cell subset or site label, decoded: CD45RA+ positively selected. The sequence derives from a woman aged 25 to 39 in good health.

The sequenced DNA is TGTGCCAGCAGTAGAAGAGGGGATGGGGAGACCCAGTACTTC. Translated, it gives CASSRRGDGETQYF. The receptor chain draws on TRBV6-5 and TRBJ2-5; the D region may be TRBD1 or TRBD2, each matching 5 bases equally. CDR1 and CDR2, looked up from the germline V gene, are MNHEY and SVGAGI. V is shortened by 5 bases, J by 5 bases, and the region joining them spans 15 bases. Taken from cysteine to phenylalanine, the CDR3 has 14 residues. CDR3 DNA only is kept here, 42 bases in frame from base 1.